This entry describes one T cell receptor (beta chain). The antigen this receptor binds is unknown. Base qualities are not recorded, but no much larger clone differs from it by a single base. Read against the paper, the sample's treatment or condition label means: allogeneic hematopoietic cell transplantation with graft depleted of TCRalphabeta T cells and CD19 B cells. The children who served as transplant recipients had been given grafts of TCRalphabeta/CD19-depleted allogeneic hematopoietic cells. The library was produced with PCR. The sequencer listed for this sample is Illumina HiSeq 2500. Molecular barcoding was employed in the preparation of TCR libraries, with unique molecular identifiers being used to normalize TCRbeta repertoire quantification. TCRdb trimmed public reads at Q25 via fastp, called clones via MiXCR and kept in-frame beta chains. Every CDR3 protein is listed once, alongside the most common genes and DNA of its rows. Across this sample there are approximately 650,000 distinct CDR3 sequences, with around 14% seen only once. The top ten hold 0.79% of the sample.

This sample was included in a study of T-cell reconstitution after alpha-beta-depleted transplantation in children (dated by TCRdb to the mid-2010s). Study-level background: Using TCR repertoire profiling, the study followed T-cell immune reconstitution in a quantitative way in children after TCRalphabeta/CD19-depleted allogeneic hematopoietic cell transplantation.

What the work shows at the level of the full study, not this receptor alone: Hyperexpanded clone frequencies declined over subsequent months; after one year, T-cell counts and TCRbeta diversity were mostly attributed to newly produced T cells. The high TCRbeta diversity at day 60 in some patients was ascribed to recipient T cells and intrathymic progenitors that had survived conditioning. The apparently early recovery of alphabetaT-cell counts about two months after transplant reportedly depended on only several hundred rapidly expanded clones that came from non-depleted graft cells.

Sequencing used PBMCs, obtained before TCRalphabeta/CD19-depleted stem cell transplant. The TCR originated in a girl between 2 and 10 years old with congenital amegakaryocytic thrombocytopenia, due to receive a stem cell transplant.

The CDR3 region reads CSATVLRQGPYEQYF. In nucleotide form, the sequence is TGCAGTGCTACCGTCCTACGACAGGGACCCTACGAGCAGTACTTC. The rearranged segments are TRBV20-1 and TRBJ2-7; the junction holds 7 bases that match TRBD1. From the cysteine up to the phenylalanine, the CDR3 has a length of 15 residues. Kept here is only the CDR3 DNA, which spans 45 bases and is read in frame from base 1. For this chain, trimming is 4 bases at the V end and 2 bases at the J end, and the number of junction bases without a gene match is 11. The germline V gene (reference sequence) yields DFQATT for CDR1 and SNEGSKA for CDR2.